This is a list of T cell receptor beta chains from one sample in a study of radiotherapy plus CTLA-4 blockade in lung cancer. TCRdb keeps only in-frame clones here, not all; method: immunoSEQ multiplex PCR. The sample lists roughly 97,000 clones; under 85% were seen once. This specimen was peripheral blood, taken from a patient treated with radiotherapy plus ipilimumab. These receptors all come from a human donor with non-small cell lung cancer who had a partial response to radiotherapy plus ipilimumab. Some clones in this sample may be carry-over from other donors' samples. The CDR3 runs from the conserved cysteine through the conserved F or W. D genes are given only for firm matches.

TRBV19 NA CASSPRDGSEKLFF
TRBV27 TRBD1 CASILTVGTGGTGELFF
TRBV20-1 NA CSAKPPPGYTF
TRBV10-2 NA CASSESVGGSYNSPLHF
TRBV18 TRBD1 CASSPRQGTYEQYF
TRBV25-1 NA CASSEYGPISGNTIYF
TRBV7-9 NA CASSSPPPGAGYNEQFF
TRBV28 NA CASSQPHRNTEAFF
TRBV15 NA CATSRDKSLIGGELFF
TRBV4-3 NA CASSQALSQATNEKLFF
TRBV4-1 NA CASSPRAGAGMLNSPLHF
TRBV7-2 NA CASNYPGGATDTQYF
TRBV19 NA CASSIGQGSETQYF
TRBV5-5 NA CASSLVAERGSPLHF
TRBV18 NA CASSPETGFNGNTIYF
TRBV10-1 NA CASSERVNYGYTF
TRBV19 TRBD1 CASSDRDRREQYF
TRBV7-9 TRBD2 CASSFSGATRNEQFF
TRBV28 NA CASSPSTGNQPQHF
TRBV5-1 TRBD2 CASSLGQGGVETQYF
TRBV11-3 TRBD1 CASSPRTGGETQYF
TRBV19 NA CASSIRRDNTEAFF
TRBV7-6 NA CASSPYRGGGEQYF
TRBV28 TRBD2 CASSSYSGGAFNEQFF
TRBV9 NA CASSGGTTYEQYF
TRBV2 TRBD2 CASSSSGSTDTQYF
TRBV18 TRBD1 CASSPPSTGQGHGYTF
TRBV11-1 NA CASSLRDTQYF
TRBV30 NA CAWSMIGAGELFF
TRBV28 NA CATSNGGKSQETQYF
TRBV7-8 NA CASSQEGNGRIYGYTF
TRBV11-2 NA CASSWSPGVNEQFF
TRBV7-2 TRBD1 CASTDGTGGYGYTF
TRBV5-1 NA CASSRRGQYRNEQFF
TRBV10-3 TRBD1 CAISASDRDTGELFF
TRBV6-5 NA CATTPTGANVLTF
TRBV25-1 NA CASTYGLPTDTQYF
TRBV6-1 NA CASIAQGTNYGYTF
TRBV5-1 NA CASSLNAGVYEQYF
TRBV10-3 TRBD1 CAIRTGSNSPLHF
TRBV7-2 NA CASSFSGVKETQYF
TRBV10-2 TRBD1 CASRGQGLSPLHF
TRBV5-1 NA CASSLELLGGLDTGELFF
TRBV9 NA CASSVSPQAEDTQYF
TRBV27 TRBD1 CASSIQGANSPLHF
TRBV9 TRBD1 CASSEGTGGYTGELFF
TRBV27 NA CASSTYRGARGNSPLHF
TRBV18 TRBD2 CASSQGLADTDTQYF
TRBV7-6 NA CASSLLEGSEQYF
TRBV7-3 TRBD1 CASSPGTGRYEQYF
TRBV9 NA CASSVEENTEAFF
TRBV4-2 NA CASSQDWPGFYGYTF
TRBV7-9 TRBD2 CASSYGRHQETQYF
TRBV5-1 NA CASSLEGGTDTQYF
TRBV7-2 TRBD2 CASSMTSEVREQYF
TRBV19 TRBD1 CATSGQGYEQYF
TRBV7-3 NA CASSATPTKTNTGELFF